The next 25 T cell receptor beta chains were all read from a single sample in a study of CD8+ T cells in alopecia areata. The authors extracted RNA and reverse transcribed it into cDNA as the sequencing template. Using immunoSEQ multiplex PCR, the repertoire was profiled, and TCRdb retains in-frame clones only, with some absent. The repertoire yields 2,200 or so clones, none seen only once; the top ten contain approximately 42%. After pooling, cutaneous lymph node cells were sorted with CD4, CD8alpha, NKG2D, NKG2ACE and other markers. Sequenced material: CD8+ T cells sorted from a lymph node. The receptors shown here come from a C3H/HeJ mouse with alopecia areata. The strain is characterized by the MHC haplotype H2-k.

This clone appeared many times. Gene names are mouse gene names. The read ends 4 residues early relative to the CDR3; the germline J gene fills the gap. The chain combines TRBV12-1 with TRBJ2-5; TRBD2 matches at 10 bases. With 4 bases clipped from V and 3 bases from J, the junction kept 6 bases outside the gene matches. Germline CDR1 and CDR2: SGHSN and HYEKVE. CDR3 length equals 15 residues. CDR3 residues: CASSPGLGAQDTQYF. CDR3 DNA, as far as it was read: TGTGCCAGCTCCCCTGGACTGGGGGCACAAGAC.

A note on this clone: Gene names denote mouse genes. The read terminates 4 residues ahead of where the CDR3 ends, so the germline J gene completes it. This chain connects TRBV29 to TRBJ2-5, with 7 bases that match TRBD2. Germline assignment: CDR1 MSHET and CDR2 SYDVDS. After removal of 2 bases from V and 0 bases from J, the junction contained 2 bases not matched to a gene. The CDR3 extends over 15 amino acids. CDR3 sequence: CASSLNWGNQDTQYF. The CDR3 DNA, read in part, is TGTGCTAGCAGTTTAAACTGGGGTAACCAAGAC.

Notes on this clone: Germline and genes here are mouse. The DNA ends 4 residues before the CDR3 does, and the rest of the CDR3 is filled in from the germline J gene. This chain joins TRBV13-2 and TRBJ2-5; D is uncertain. V was cut by 0 bases and J by 0 bases, with 8 bases left in between. CDR3 size: 15 residues. Germline V lookup: CDR1 NNHNN, CDR2 SYGAGS (reference sequence). Partial CDR3 DNA: TGTGCCAGCGGTGATGCTTCTGTTAACCAAGAC. Translated, it gives CASGDASVNQD. The CDR3 as a whole reads CASGDASVNQDTQYF.

With regard to this clone: Mouse gene names and germline throughout. Sequencing ends 4 residues short of the CDR3 end; the germline J gene provides the rest. The V gene is TRBV13-1, the J gene TRBJ2-3; 7 nucleotides align to TRBD2. CDR1 NSHNY and CDR2 SYGAGN come from the germline V gene. This CDR3 has 15 amino acids. The J segment lost 0 bases and the V segment lost 0 bases, leaving 1 base of the junction unmatched. The covered CDR3 bases are TGTGCCAGCAGTGATGGGGGGGGTAGTGCAGAA. Translation: CASSDGGGSAE. The whole CDR3 reads CASSDGGGSAETLYF.

This clone was seen many times. Genes and germline are mouse. From the germline J gene comes the end of the CDR3, since the read stops 4 residues before it. V usage is TRBV1 and J usage is TRBJ2-5, with a possible D match to TRBD1 (6 bases). This CDR3 spans 14 amino acids. The germline V gene has CDR1 NSQYPW and CDR2 LRSPGD (reference sequence). Trimming cost V 3 bases and J 3 bases, with 10 bases left between them. The CDR3 bases that were read are TGCACCTGCAGTGCTGCCAGGGGACAAGAC. Encoded protein: CTCSAARGQD. In full, the CDR3 reads CTCSAARGQDTQYF.

About this clone: Germline and genes: mouse. The sequence runs out 3 residues before the end of the CDR3; the remainder is reconstructed from the germline J gene. The rearrangement joins TRBV13-2 to TRBJ1-6; 9 bases are a match to TRBD1. TRBJ1-6 is noted as an ORF with a role that remains uncertain. The CDR3 runs to 16 residues. J gave up 7 bases and V 2 bases, and 7 bases lay outside the gene matches. Germline V gene sequence: CDR1 NNHNN, CDR2 SYGAGS (reference sequence). The CDR3 bases that were read are TGTGCCAGCGGTGACCCGGGACAGGGATGGAATTCGCCC. Amino acid sequence: CASGDPGQGWNSP. The entire CDR3 reads CASGDPGQGWNSPLYF.

Comments on this clone: Genes and germline are mouse. The read ends 4 residues early relative to the CDR3; the germline J gene fills the gap. The genes are TRBV5 and TRBJ2-1, with D possibly being TRBD1 (5 bases). Looked up from germline, CDR1 is LGHNA and CDR2 is YNLKQL (reference sequence). Trimming stripped 1 base from V and 1 base from J, with 8 bases between. This CDR3 is 15 amino acids long. CDR3 protein: CASSQGTRNYAEQFF. CDR3 bases read: TGTGCCAGCAGCCAAGGGACAAGAAACTATGCT.

This clone was seen a handful of times. Genes and germline are mouse. The CDR3 end is not reached by the read, which stops 4 residues before it; the germline J gene fills it in. This sequence joins TRBV13-2 and TRBJ2-4; 9 nucleotides match TRBD1. This CDR3 comprises 15 residues. Looked up from germline, CDR1 is NNHNN and CDR2 is SYGAGS (reference sequence). V was clipped by 2 bases and J by 3 bases; unmatched bases: 4. The CDR3 region is CASGDTGQGQNTLYF. Partial CDR3 DNA: TGTGCCAGCGGTGACACCGGACAGGGGCAAAAC.

There are a few counts of this clone. At one of its ends the junction is not consistent with the germline gene, which may arise from a read error. Mouse germline and gene names are used. The read falls 4 residues short of the CDR3 end, and the missing part is taken from the germline J gene. This chain joins TRBV29 and TRBJ2-1; no clear D gene. Germline V gives CDR1 MSHET, CDR2 SYDVDS. CDR3 length: 13 amino acids. CDR3 residues: CASSQQTNAEQFF. The DNA read from the CDR3 is TGTGCCAGCAGCCAACAGACGAATGCT.

This clone was detected only a few times. All gene names here are mouse names. From the germline J gene comes the end of the CDR3, since the read stops 4 residues before it. The gene calls are TRBV19 and TRBJ1-1; 7 bases are shared with TRBD1. This CDR3 is built from 14 residues. Germline V CDR1 and CDR2: FNHDT, SITEND (reference sequence). Trimming cost V 2 bases and J 0 bases; bases outside gene matches: 1. CDR3 sequence reads: CASSMQGANTEVFF. Partial CDR3 DNA: TGTGCCAGCAGTATGCAGGGGGCAAACACA.

This clone is hyperexpanded in the sample. The genes and germline here are from mouse. Partial CDR3 DNA: TGTGCTAGCAGCCAGGGGCTGGATGCT. Translating it yields CASSQGLDA. The whole CDR3 protein is CASSQGLDAEQFF. V is TRBV29 and J is TRBJ2-1; maybe TRBD1 (6 bases). The read terminates 4 residues ahead of where the CDR3 ends, so the germline J gene completes it. Per the germline V gene, CDR1 is MSHET and CDR2 is SYDVDS. V was clipped by 6 bases and J by 5 bases, with 11 bases between them. The CDR3 consists of 13 residues.

About this clone: Mouse germline and gene names are used. Coverage ceases 4 residues before the CDR3 finishes, and the germline J gene fills in the end. The rearrangement uses TRBV19 and TRBJ2-2; D possibly corresponds to TRBD2 (6 bases). This CDR3 has 14 residues. V dropped 2 bases and J dropped 4 bases, with 9 bases sitting between them. Germline CDR1 is FNHDT and CDR2 is SITEND (reference sequence). The sequenced CDR3 bases are TGTGCCAGCAGTATGGGGGGTGGCACCGGG. Amino acids: CASSMGGGTG. The entire CDR3 is CASSMGGGTGQLYF.

This clone appeared many times. These gene names are mouse names. The read finishes 4 residues shy of the CDR3 end, and the germline J gene is used to complete it. The chain employs TRBV1 and TRBJ2-3, with a tentative D call TRBD1 (5 bases). Trimming removed 3 bases at V and 3 bases at J, with 10 bases between. The CDR3 extends over 14 amino acids. Germline V gives CDR1 NSQYPW, CDR2 LRSPGD (reference sequence). This CDR3 reads CTCSALGQAETLYF. The sequenced part of the CDR3 DNA is TGCACCTGCAGTGCCCTCGGACAAGCAGAA.

Remarks on this clone: Gene names are mouse gene names. The CDR3 region is CAWRQDRNEQYF. The CDR3 bases that were read are TGTGCCTGGAGGCAGGACAGAAAT. This chain uses TRBV31 with TRBJ2-7; D is perhaps TRBD1 (6 bases). With the read ending 4 residues before the CDR3 end, the germline J gene is used to fill in that end. Germline CDR1 and CDR2: GKSSPN and SITVG. The CDR3 runs to 12 residues.

This clone was counted only a few times. These gene names are mouse names. The read falls 4 residues short of the CDR3 end, and the missing part is taken from the germline J gene. The V call is TRBV29, the J call TRBJ2-5; 7 nucleotides match TRBD1. The germline V gene has CDR1 MSHET and CDR2 SYDVDS. The CDR3 is made up of 13 amino acids. The sequenced part of the CDR3 DNA is TGTGCTAGCAGCTCCGACAGGGAAGAC. Its protein is CASSSDRED. In full, the CDR3 reads CASSSDREDTQYF. The whole variable domain, remainder taken from reference TRBV29 and TRBJ2-5, is DMKVTQMPRYLIKRMGENVLLECGQDMSHETMYWYRQDPGLGLQLIYISYDVDSNSEGDIPKGYRVSRKKREHFSLILDSAKTNQTSVYFCASSSDREDTQYFGPGTRLLVL.

In its sample, this clone ranks as medium-sized. Mouse names are used for the genes. The CDR3 bases that were read are TGTGCCAGCAGTCACAACAGGGGGACAAACACA. Encoded protein: CASSHNRGTNT. The whole CDR3 sequence reads CASSHNRGTNTEVFF. The rearrangement uses TRBV13-1 and TRBJ1-1, with 8 bases fitting TRBD1. The read finishes 4 residues shy of the CDR3 end, and the germline J gene is used to complete it. The germline gives CDR1 NSHNY, CDR2 SYGAGN. This CDR3 comprises 15 residues. Losses at the gene ends were 4 bases for V and 0 bases for J; bases not matched to a gene: 5.

This clone has ten or more counts. Any gene name here is a mouse gene name. The read stops 4 residues short of the end of the CDR3; the missing end is completed from the germline J gene. This rearrangement joins TRBV19 to TRBJ2-1; 8 bases line up with TRBD2. J lost 1 base, V lost 6 bases, and 6 bases had no gene match. Germline CDR1 and CDR2: FNHDT and SITEND (reference sequence). The CDR3 extends over 15 amino acids. The chain's CDR3 is CASTSGGANYAEQFF. The DNA read from the CDR3 is TGTGCCAGCACCTCCGGGGGGGCCAACTATGCT. Drawing the rest from reference TRBV19 and TRBJ2-1, the complete variable domain is GGIITQTPKFLIGQEGQKLTLKCQQNFNHDTMYWYRQDSGKGLRLIYYSITENDLQKGDLSEGYDASREKKSSFSLTVTSAQKNEMAVFLCASTSGGANYAEQFFGPGTRLTVL.

This clone appeared a few times. Gene labels here are mouse ones. The CDR3 end lies 4 residues beyond the end of the read and is filled in from the germline J gene. J is TRBJ2-5 and V is TRBV5, with 7 bases fitting TRBD2. Germline V gene sequence: CDR1 LGHNA, CDR2 YNLKQL (reference sequence). The CDR3 contains 13 residues. The CDR3 spells CASSQVGGDTQYF. Partial CDR3 DNA: TGTGCCAGCAGCCAAGTTGGGGGGGAC.

For this clone: The gene names here belong to mouse. The read finishes 4 residues shy of the CDR3 end, and the germline J gene is used to complete it. The chain uses TRBV19 and TRBJ2-4; 9 bases map to TRBD2. The CDR3 sequence is 16 residues long. Unmatched junction bases numbered 7, after V lost 5 bases and J lost 0 bases. The germline gives CDR1 FNHDT, CDR2 SITEND (reference sequence). CDR3: CASRGLGPSSQNTLYF. Incomplete CDR3 DNA: TGTGCCAGCAGAGGACTGGGGCCGTCTAGTCAAAAC.

With regard to this clone: Each gene name is a mouse one. The read gets to within 4 residues of the CDR3 end, and the germline J gene fills in the rest. The gene calls are TRBV19 and TRBJ2-1, with TRBD2 as a possible D gene (6 bases). CDR3 length: 15 residues. Germline CDR1 FNHDT, CDR2 SITEND (reference sequence). The ends were cut back, 5 bases at V and 0 bases at J, with 12 bases in the middle. This chain's CDR3 is CASRPPGLNYAEQFF. Incomplete CDR3 DNA: TGTGCCAGCAGACCTCCGGGACTTAACTATGCT.

In this sample, this clone turned up a few times. Gene names denote mouse genes. Read data end 4 residues before the CDR3 end; the end is taken from the germline J gene. The rearrangement links TRBV19 to TRBJ2-2; 7 positions match TRBD1. J was trimmed by 2 bases and V by 2 bases; bases with no gene match: 0. Germline CDR1 reads FNHDT; CDR2 reads SITEND (reference sequence). CDR3 length: 14 amino acids. CDR3 bases read: TGTGCCAGCAGTATCAGGGGGAACACCGGG. Translated: CASSIRGNTG. The complete CDR3 reads CASSIRGNTGQLYF.

Judged by abundance, this clone is medium-sized. The germline and genes are mouse ones. Read data end 4 residues before the CDR3 end; the end is taken from the germline J gene. V usage is TRBV1 and J usage is TRBJ2-2; 10 nucleotides agree with TRBD2. The germline V gene encodes CDR1 NSQYPW and CDR2 LRSPGD (reference sequence). After removal of 4 bases from V and 1 base from J, the junction contained 0 bases not matched to a gene. This CDR3 has 15 residues. CDR3: CTCSGTGGNTGQLYF. The part of the CDR3 DNA that was read is TGCACCTGCAGTGGGACTGGGGGAAACACCGGG.

This clone was recorded many times. Gene names follow the mouse nomenclature. The sequence runs out 4 residues before the end of the CDR3; the remainder is reconstructed from the germline J gene. This chain links TRBV14 with TRBJ2-3, with TRBD1 matching over 7 bases. V was pared by 5 bases and J by 3 bases, with 6 bases of the junction left unmatched. CDR3 length: 14 amino acids. Looked up from germline, CDR1 is SGHDT and CDR2 is FRDEAV. Incomplete CDR3 DNA: TGTGCCAGCAGACAGGGGAATAGGGCAGAA. It is translated as CASRQGNRAE. The entire CDR3 protein reads CASRQGNRAETLYF.

This clone is large by share. These gene names are mouse names. Coverage ceases 4 residues before the CDR3 finishes, and the germline J gene fills in the end. The V gene is TRBV13-3, the J gene TRBJ1-1; D remains unclear. CDR3 length: 13 residues. The V gene lost 0 bases and the J gene lost 1 base, with 4 bases spanning the gap. The V gene's germline CDR1 is NNHDY and CDR2 SYVADS. Here the CDR3 reads CASSDDRNTEVFF. The DNA read from the CDR3 is TGTGCCAGCAGTGATGACAGAAACACA.

This clone came up a few times. Gene names are the mouse ones. From the germline J gene comes the end of the CDR3, since the read stops 4 residues before it. V gene TRBV2 combines with J gene TRBJ2-7; D is unresolved. The CDR3 is made up of 13 amino acids. In germline, CDR1 is LGHNA, CDR2 YSYQKL. This CDR3 is CASSQGHNYEQYF. The CDR3 DNA, read in part, is TGTGCCAGCAGCCAAGGTCACAATTAT.